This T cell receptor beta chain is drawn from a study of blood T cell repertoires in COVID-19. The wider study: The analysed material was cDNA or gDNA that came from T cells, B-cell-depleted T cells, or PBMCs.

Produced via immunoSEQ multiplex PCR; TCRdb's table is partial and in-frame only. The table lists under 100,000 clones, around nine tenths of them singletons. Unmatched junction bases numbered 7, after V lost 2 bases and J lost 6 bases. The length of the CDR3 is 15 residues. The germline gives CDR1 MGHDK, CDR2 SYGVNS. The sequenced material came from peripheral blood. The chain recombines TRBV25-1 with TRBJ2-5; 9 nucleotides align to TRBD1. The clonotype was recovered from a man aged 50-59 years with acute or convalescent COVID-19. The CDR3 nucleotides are TGTGCCAGCAGTGAAATGGGACAGGGAATTCAGACCCAGTACTTC. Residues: CASSEMGQGIQTQYF.